One T cell receptor beta chain is described in this entry. This sample is drawn from a study of OX40 agonist ivuxolimab in advanced cancers. About the study: Allowance was made for prior anti-PD-1, anti-PD-L1 or anti-CTLA-4 therapy, and roughly 40% had some.

Blood samples were obtained at baseline, cycle 4 day 1, and cycle 7 day 1. Trimming stripped 4 bases from V and 4 bases from J, with 16 bases between. Germline loops: CDR1 KGHSH, CDR2 LQKENI. CDR3 length: 15 residues. Measured with immunoSEQ multiplex PCR; TCRdb has only the in-frame clones, and not every one. The table includes over 40,000 clones, around four fifths detected once. The chain carries TRBV18 and TRBJ1-1; D is ambiguous. The sequence was obtained from an adult with an advanced solid tumor such as melanoma, head and neck, liver or kidney cancer. The sequencing used CD4+ or CD8+ T cells sorted from blood, collected in a trial of the OX40 agonist ivuxolimab. CDR3 coding DNA: TGTGCCAGCTCACACCTAGACACGGGGTCCACTGAAGCTTTCTTT. As protein: CASSHLDTGSTEAFF.